This TCR beta chain was retrieved from a study of blood T cells in healthy people across ages. A second roughly 7 to 12 cycle PCR used barcoded and J-beta primers. TCRdb itself ran the 5' RACE reads through MiXCR, one entry per CDR3 protein. The repertoire has approximately 800,000 distinct CDR3 sequences, 56% of them found once; the top ten carry about a quarter. Germline V lookup: CDR1 MNHNS, CDR2 SASEGT. The CDR3 runs 15 residues. With regard to this clonotype: One end of the junction varies from germline; a read error may be responsible.

The gene calls are TRBV6-1 and TRBJ2-5; D tentatively fits TRBD1 or TRBD2 (6 bases each). This receptor was identified in a man in his forties in good health. Sequenced material: blood. The CDR3 loop is CASSEGGTYQETQYF. CDR3 bases: TGTGCCAGCAGCGAAGGGGGGACGTACCAAGAGACCCAGTACTTC.